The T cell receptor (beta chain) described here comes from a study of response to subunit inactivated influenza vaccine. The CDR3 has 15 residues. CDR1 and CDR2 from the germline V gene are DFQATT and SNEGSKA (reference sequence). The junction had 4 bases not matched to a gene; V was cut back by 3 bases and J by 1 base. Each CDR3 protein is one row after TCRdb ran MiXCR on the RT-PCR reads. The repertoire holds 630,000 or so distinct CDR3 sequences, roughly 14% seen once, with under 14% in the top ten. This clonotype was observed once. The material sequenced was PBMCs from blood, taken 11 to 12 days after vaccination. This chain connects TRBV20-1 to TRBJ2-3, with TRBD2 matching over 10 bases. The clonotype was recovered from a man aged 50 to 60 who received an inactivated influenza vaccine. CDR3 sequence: CSASKLAGGTDTQYF. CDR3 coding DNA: TGCAGTGCTAGCAAGCTAGCGGGGGGCACAGATACGCAGTATTTT.